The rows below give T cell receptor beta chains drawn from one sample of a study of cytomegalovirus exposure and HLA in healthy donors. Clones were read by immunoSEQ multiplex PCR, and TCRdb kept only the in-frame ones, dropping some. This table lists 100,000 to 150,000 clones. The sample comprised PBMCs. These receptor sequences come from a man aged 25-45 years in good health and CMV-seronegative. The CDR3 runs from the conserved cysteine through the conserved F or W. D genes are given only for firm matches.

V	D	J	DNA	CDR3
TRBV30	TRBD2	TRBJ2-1	TGTGCCTGGGGGGGTGGTAGCGGGAGGGCGGATGAGCAGTTCTTC	CAWGGGSGRADEQFF
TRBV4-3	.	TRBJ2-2	TGCGCCAGCAGCCAAGATCAGGTGGCGGGGGAGCTGTTTTTT	CASSQDQVAGELFF
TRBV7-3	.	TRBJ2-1	TGTGCCAGCAGCTTACGGTCAGCGTCGGAAGGGCAGTTCTTC	CASSLRSASEGQFF
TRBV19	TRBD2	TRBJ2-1	TGTGCCAGTAGTTTCGGGACTAGCGGGAGGAACGATGAGCAGTTCTTC	CASSFGTSGRNDEQFF
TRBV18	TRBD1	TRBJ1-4	TGTGCCAGCTCACCGTCCGGGACAGGGGGCGAAAAACTGTTTTTT	CASSPSGTGGEKLFF
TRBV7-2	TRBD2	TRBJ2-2	TGTGCCAGCAGCTCCAGACTAGCGGGAGAAATCGGGGAGCTGTTTTTT	CASSSRLAGEIGELFF
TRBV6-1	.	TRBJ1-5	TGTGCCAGCAGTACAGGGAATCAGCCCCAGCATTTT	CASSTGNQPQHF
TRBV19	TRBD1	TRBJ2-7	TGTGCCAGTAGTATGACAGGGAGTCTCCACGAGCAGTACTTC	CASSMTGSLHEQYF
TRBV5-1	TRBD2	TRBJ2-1	TGCGCCAGCAGCTTCTATACAGGGACTAGCGGGAGGGCCCTTCCCTACAATGAGCAGTTCTTC	CASSFYTGTSGRALPYNEQFF
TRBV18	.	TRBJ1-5	TGTGCCAGCTCTCCAGATCAGGGGAACAATCAGCCCCAGCATTTT	CASSPDQGNNQPQHF
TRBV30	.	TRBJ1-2	TGTGCCTGGAGTGGGGAACAGGGAAGCTACACCTTC	CAWSGEQGSYTF
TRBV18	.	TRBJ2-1	TGTGCCAGCTCTCCCGGACTGCATGAGCAGTTCTTC	CASSPGLHEQFF
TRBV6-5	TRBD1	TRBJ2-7	TGTGCCAGCAGTAGACAGGGGGGTATCAACGAGCAGTACTTC	CASSRQGGINEQYF
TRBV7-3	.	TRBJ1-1	TGTGCCAGCAGTCAACAGGAAGGCACTGAAGCTTTCTTT	CASSQQEGTEAFF
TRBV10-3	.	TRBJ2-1	TGTGCCATCACCGCCTGGCGGGATCACAATGAGCAGTTCTTC	CAITAWRDHNEQFF
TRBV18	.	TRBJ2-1	TGTGCCAGCTCACCACGCGACCTACAGTACAATGAGCAGTTCTTC	CASSPRDLQYNEQFF
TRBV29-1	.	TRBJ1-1	TGCAGCGTCTTCAGGGCAGGGAACACTGAAGCTTTCTTT	CSVFRAGNTEAFF
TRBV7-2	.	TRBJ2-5	TGTGCCAGCAGCTTAGTTTGGGGGCTCCAAGAGACCCAGTACTTC	CASSLVWGLQETQYF
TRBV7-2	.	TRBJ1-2	TGTGCCAGCAGCTTAGCCCGGTTAAGCTACACCTTC	CASSLARLSYTF
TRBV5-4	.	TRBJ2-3	TGTGCCAGCAGCTTGGCGGGAGTGAGCACAGATACGCAGTATTTT	CASSLAGVSTDTQYF
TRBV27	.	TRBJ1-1	TGTGCCAGCAGTAAGACCCCACCCCTCAGGCGTACGCGATCAAACACTGAAGCTTTCTTT	CASSKTPPLRRTRSNTEAFF
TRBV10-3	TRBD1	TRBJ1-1	TGTGCCACCGGTCCCCAGGGGGCCACTGAAGCTTTCTTT	CATGPQGATEAFF
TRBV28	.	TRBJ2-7	TGTGCCAGCAGAGAGTCGAGCTCCTACGAGCAGTACTTC	CASRESSSYEQYF
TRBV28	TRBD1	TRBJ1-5	TGTGCCAGCAGTTTGGACAGGGTGAGCAATCAGCCCCAGCATTTT	CASSLDRVSNQPQHF
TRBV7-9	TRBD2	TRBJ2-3	TGTGCCAGCAGCCACCCCGGGACTAGCGACATTCGCACAGATACGCAGTATTTT	CASSHPGTSDIRTDTQYF
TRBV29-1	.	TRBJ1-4	TGCAGCGTTGAAGTGGGCAGGGCGGGGGAAAAACTGTTTTTT	CSVEVGRAGEKLFF
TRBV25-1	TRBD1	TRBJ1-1	TGTGCCAGCAGAAGGACAGGGACGGGGAACACTGAAGCTTTCTTT	CASRRTGTGNTEAFF
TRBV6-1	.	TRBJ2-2	TGTGCCAGCGGTGGTTGGCGGTTGAACACCGGGGAGCTGTTTTTT	CASGGWRLNTGELFF
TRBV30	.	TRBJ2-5	TGTGCCTGGGCCGGGCCAACGGAGGGAGAGACCCAGTACTTC	CAWAGPTEGETQYF
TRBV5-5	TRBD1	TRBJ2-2	TGTGCCAGCAGCTTACGGACAGGGGAACACGGGGAGCTGTTTTTT	CASSLRTGEHGELFF
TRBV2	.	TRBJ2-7	TGTGCCAGCAGGGACAATTCCTACGAGCAGTACTTC	CASRDNSYEQYF
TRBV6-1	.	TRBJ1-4	TGTGCCAGCAGTGAGGCAGGTGTGGATGAAAAACTGTTTTTT	CASSEAGVDEKLFF
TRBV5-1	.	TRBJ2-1	TGCGCCAGCAACCTGGGGGAGGGGGCCTACAATGAGCAGTTCTTC	CASNLGEGAYNEQFF
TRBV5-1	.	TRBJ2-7	TGCGCCAGCAGCTTGGCGGAGGGCCGGCAGTACTTC	CASSLAEGRQYF
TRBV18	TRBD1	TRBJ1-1	TGTGCCAGCTCACAGGGACAGGATCCTGAAGCTTTCTTT	CASSQGQDPEAFF
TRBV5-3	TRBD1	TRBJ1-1	TGTGCCAGAAGCTTGGGACAGGGGAAGACTGAAGCTTTCTTT	CARSLGQGKTEAFF
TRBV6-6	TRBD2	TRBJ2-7	TGTGCCAGCAGTTACGGTAGCGGGAGCGATAGAGTGCAGTACTTC	CASSYGSGSDRVQYF
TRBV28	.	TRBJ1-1	TGTGCCAGCAGTTCTGCACCCGGACAGCCCCGGGGTAAGGCTTTCTTT	CASSSAPGQPRGKAFF
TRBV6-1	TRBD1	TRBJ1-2	TGTGCCAGCAGTGAAGTGAGAGGGGGCCGTAGTGACTACACCTTC	CASSEVRGGRSDYTF